This T cell receptor beta chain was captured in a study of human T cells and chemical hapten exposure. Notes on the study in general: Among TCRs, those above 1 in 1000 frequency were unaffected by DPC sensitization.

Individual cDNA molecules had unique molecular identifiers attached to them by the library. In the original analysis: Counts of TCRs in each sample centred on a median of about 96,000 and extended from approximately 20,000 to 700,000. From the RACE reads, TCRdb called clonotypes with MiXCR, one entry per CDR3 protein. The V and J calls, along with clone size, are taken from TCRdb and not from the paper's own processing. The data show 65,000 to 80,000 distinct CDR3 sequences, approximately 8% seen once. Time point: healthy volunteer bleed at 6 weeks. Unfractionated whole blood was the source of the extracted total RNA. The V segment lost 5 bases and the J segment 8 bases; nucleotides outside the gene matches: 7. The CDR3 has 15 residues. Germline loops: CDR1 SEHNR, CDR2 FQNEAQ (reference sequence). In the case of this clonotype: Its cognate antigen is unknown.

V usage is TRBV7-9 and J usage is TRBJ2-1; 12 bases agree with TRBD2. Sequencing was carried out using whole blood. This clonotype was sampled from a male donor in good health. Some clones in this sample may be carry-over from other donors' samples. The CDR3 coding sequence is TGTGCCAGCAGCCCCCCGGGACTAGCGGGTTATGAGCAGTTCTTC. It encodes CASSPPGLAGYEQFF.